The clone carrying this T cell receptor (beta chain) was recorded many times. Its antigen is unidentified. The sample comes from a study of naive and memory T cell subsets. V lost 5 bases to trimming and J lost 4 bases; unmatched junction nucleotides: 2. The germline CDR1 and CDR2 sequences are SGHTA and FQGNSA. The CDR3 loop spans 13 amino acids. Both TRBC1 and TRBC2 were covered by a beta constant-region primer of two equimolar oligonucleotides. The ligated cDNA underwent four PCR rounds using SP2 and nested alpha and beta constant-region primers. Using its own MiXCR run on the UMI-ligation and nested PCR reads, TCRdb lists one record per CDR3 protein. The data show approximately 82,000 distinct CDR3 sequences, roughly 7.3% seen once. Study-wide results and limits: Over 95% of naive TCR sequences appeared only once after error correction, unlike memory subsets.

Sequencing was performed on central memory CD4+ T cells from blood. The TCR was taken from a human donor in good health. The chain carries TRBV7-2 and TRBJ2-7; 10 nucleotides match TRBD1. The CDR3 nucleotides are TGTGCCAGCAGCCGGGACAGGGGATACGAGCAGTACTTC. Translation gives CASSRDRGYEQYF.